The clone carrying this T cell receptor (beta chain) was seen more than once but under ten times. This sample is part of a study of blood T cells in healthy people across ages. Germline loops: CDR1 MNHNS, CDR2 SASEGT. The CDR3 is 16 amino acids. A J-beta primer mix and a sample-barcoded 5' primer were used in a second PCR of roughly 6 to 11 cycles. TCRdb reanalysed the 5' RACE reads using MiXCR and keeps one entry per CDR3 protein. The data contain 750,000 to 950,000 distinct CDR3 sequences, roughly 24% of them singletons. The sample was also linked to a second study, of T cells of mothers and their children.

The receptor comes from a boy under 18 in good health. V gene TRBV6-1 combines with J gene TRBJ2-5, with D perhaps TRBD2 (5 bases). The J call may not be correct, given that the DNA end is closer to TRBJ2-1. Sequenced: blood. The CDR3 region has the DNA TGTGCCAGCAGTGAATGGGAACTAGTGAACATCAATGAGCAGTTCTTC. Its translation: CASSEWELVNINEQFF.